The text below deals with one T cell receptor (beta chain). Its antigen is currently not known. Base qualities were left out, and no much larger clone turns up one base away. The CDR1 and CDR2 encoded by the germline V gene are SGDLS and YYNGEE. Its CDR3 holds 13 amino acids, cysteine through phenylalanine. The only DNA kept is the CDR3, 39 bases in frame from the first base. V loses 0 bases at its end and J loses 5 bases; junction bases beyond the gene matches: 0. The data stem from a study of T cells in localized non-small cell lung cancer (dated by TCRdb to between 2020 and 2021). The study in broad terms: Comparing tumors with uninvolved tumor-adjacent lungs, the study looked at the T cell repertoires of approximately 250 patients with early-stage NSCLC. A mean age of around 66 years was recorded for the NSCLC patients, of whom under 150 were male and 95 to 110 were female. All 236 NSCLC patients in the cohort were treatment-naive and had localized lung tumors that were resected. The paper as a whole reports these results and caveats: Longer overall survival was associated with higher T cell density in blood, whereas shorter survival was associated with higher clonality in adjacent lung. A median of around 57 of the top 100 tumor clones turned up in the paired uninvolved adjacent lung, and roughly 28 of those clones also ranked among the top 100 of that same adjacent lung. Because multi-region sequencing of the tumors was not done, intratumor heterogeneity could not be ruled out. Uninvolved tumor-adjacent lung showed the highest T cell clonality, higher than tumor, which suggests more focused antigenic responses in the adjacent lung. Since the design was exploratory, TCR variables were selected using unadjusted p-values with no false-discovery rate correction.

At diagnosis, peripheral blood, uninvolved tumor-adjacent lung and tumor were collected and were preserved as a mix of fresh-frozen and FFPE material. For TCR repertoire profiling, blood samples were analyzed as peripheral blood mononuclear cells. TCR beta CDR3 regions were sequenced from DNA using the immunoSEQ Assay. Regarding the original processing steps: To compute T cell density, TCR beta template counts were normalized to usable DNA, which was estimated by amplifying housekeeping genes. Richness was estimated with the preseqR package, extrapolating to 400,000 templates for PBMC samples and 120,000 templates for tissue samples. Clonality was defined as one minus Pielou's evenness. Tissue-enriched TCRs were identified through differential abundance testing performed on productive amino-acid clonotypes, with a minimum total count of 5 and an alpha of 0.1. The Jaccard Index and the Morisita Overlap Index were used to quantify repertoire overlap between compartments. GLIPH clustered TCR beta CDR3s with public tetramer-defined viral CDR3s; viral motifs required at least three viral sequences plus V-gene enrichment. TCRdb's version of the immuneACCESS table is confined to in-frame rearrangements and falls short of the full clone set. An unresolved V gene accounts for under half of the shortfall where checked; the remainder is of unknown origin. The D gene and trimming were derived from the DNA, and the V and J assignments and clone size from that table. The table for this sample lists roughly 34,000 clones; about 78% of them were counted only once. Jointly, the top ten make up 35% to 40% of the sample.

Rearrangement joined TRBV9 to TRBJ2-3; a stretch of 7 junction bases matches TRBD2. The receptor comes from a male donor older than 55 with stage II squamous cell lung carcinoma. Sequenced here: peripheral blood, sampled before any cancer treatment. The DNA sequence is TGTGCCAGCAGCGTAGCGGGGGGAGATACGCAGTATTTT. Translated, it gives CASSVAGGDTQYF.